Below, 23 T cell receptor beta chains from the same sample are listed, as sequenced in a study of blood T cell repertoires in COVID-19. Method: immunoSEQ multiplex PCR; TCRdb's copy keeps in-frame clones and lacks some. The profile shows just over 150,000 clones, roughly nine tenths of them singletons. The sample was peripheral blood. Receptors were obtained from a woman aged 40 to 50 with acute or convalescent COVID-19.

V is TRBV5-1 and J is TRBJ1-1; a weak D match, TRBD1 (6 bases). The CDR3 is 14 residues long. Trimming took 5 bases from V and 5 from J, leaving 16 bases between them. Germline assignment: CDR1 SGHRS and CDR2 YFSETQ. CDR3 loop: CASSLQQGGTEAFF. CDR3 nucleotides: TGCGCCAGCAGTCTCCAACAGGGAGGGACTGAAGCTTTCTTT.

This rearrangement joins TRBV18 to TRBJ1-5, with D tentatively TRBD1 (6 bases). Trimming cost V 6 bases and J 1 base, with 19 bases left between them. Per germline, CDR1 KGHSH and CDR2 LQKENI. The CDR3 has 17 residues. In DNA form, the CDR3 reads TGTGCCAGCTCGGATAGGGCAGGGGAGAGAAGCAATCAGCCCCAGCATTTT. It translates to CASSDRAGERSNQPQHF.

J is TRBJ2-3 and V is TRBV5-5; 9 bases fit TRBD1. J lost 5 bases, V lost 1 base, and 2 bases had no gene match. Germline CDR1 reads SGHKS; CDR2 reads YYEKEE (reference sequence). This CDR3 spans 14 amino acids. The CDR3 DNA sequence: TGTGCCAGCAGCTTGCGACAGGGGGTAGATACGCAGTATTTT. Its translation: CASSLRQGVDTQYF.

V is TRBV3-1 (or the pseudogene TRBV3-2) and J is TRBJ2-1; D might be TRBD1 (5 bases). The CDR3 is 13 residues long. Germline lookup yields CDR1 LGHDT and CDR2 YNNKEL (reference sequence). Trimming shortened V by 4 bases and J by 4 bases, and 8 bases separated the two germline ends. Written as DNA, the CDR3 is TGTGCCAGCAGCCCGGACATATACAATGAGCAGTTCTTC. This translates into CASSPDIYNEQFF.

This chain links TRBV28 with TRBJ1-1; TRBD1 might be the D (6 bases). In germline, CDR1 is MDHEN, CDR2 SYDVKM. This CDR3 spans 13 amino acids. V was cut by 8 bases and J by 8 bases, with 18 bases left in between. DNA of the CDR3: TGTGCCAGCTATGACCTTGGGACACAAGAAGCTTTCTTT. This sequence encodes CASYDLGTQEAFF.

The CDR3 loop is CASSQDGLAIYEQYF. DNA for the CDR3: TGCGCCAGCAGCCAAGACGGCCTAGCTATTTACGAGCAGTACTTC. J is TRBJ2-7 and V is TRBV4-1; D might be TRBD2 (5 bases). V lost 0 bases to trimming and J lost 4 bases, with 13 bases between them. The length of the CDR3 is 15 residues. Germline V gene sequence: CDR1 MGHRA, CDR2 YSYEKL.

The rearrangement uses TRBV5-1 and TRBJ2-2; 8 positions agree with TRBD1. The V gene's germline CDR1 is SGHRS and CDR2 YFSETQ. CDR3 length equals 13 residues. V shed 2 bases, J shed 7 bases, and the junction held 1 base outside the gene matches. The DNA for the CDR3 is TGCGCCAGCAGCTTTGACAGGGGCGGGGAGCTGTTTTTT. It is translated as CASSFDRGGELFF.

CDR3 loop: CASTSNRASGSYEQYF. The DNA of the CDR3 is TGTGCCAGCACCTCAAACCGGGCTAGCGGCTCCTACGAGCAGTACTTC. The V call is TRBV27, the J call TRBJ2-7; 7 nucleotides match TRBD2. The ends lost 7 bases at V and 0 bases at J; junction bases unmatched: 12. This CDR3 is 16 amino acids long. Per germline, CDR1 MNHEY and CDR2 SMNVEV (reference sequence).

This chain connects TRBV15 to TRBJ1-1; tentative D call: TRBD1 (6 bases). In germline, CDR1 is LNHNV, CDR2 YYDKDF (reference sequence). Trimming took off 1 base at V and 7 bases at J, with 13 bases between the two ends. The CDR3 spans 14 residues. CDR3 region: CATSRVGGADEAFF. The CDR3 coding sequence is TGTGCCACCAGCAGAGTTGGGGGGGCCGATGAAGCTTTCTTT. Combining the CDR3 with reference TRBV15 and TRBJ1-1 gives the whole variable domain DAMVIQNPRYQVTQFGKPVTLSCSQTLNHNVMYWYQQKSSQAPKLLFHYYDKDFNNEADTPDNFQSRRPNTSFCFLDIRSPGLGDTAMYLCATSRVGGADEAFFGQGTRLTVV.

The chain uses TRBV10-1 and TRBJ2-3; 10 positions agree with TRBD2. The germline V gene encodes CDR1 WNHNN and CDR2 SYGVQD (reference sequence). After removal of 3 bases from V and 5 bases from J, the junction contained 5 bases not matched to a gene. The CDR3 has 15 amino acids. The DNA for the CDR3 is TGCGCCAGCAGTGAACTAGCGGGGAATTTAGATACGCAGTATTTT. Translation gives CASSELAGNLDTQYF.

V gene TRBV29-1 combines with J gene TRBJ2-2; D is ambiguous. CDR1 is SQVTM, CDR2 ANQGSEA, per germline. CDR3 length equals 14 residues. The V end was cut by 0 bases, the J end by 1 base, with 6 bases between. CDR3 sequence reads: CSVEDQKNTGELFF. The CDR3 DNA reads TGCAGCGTTGAAGATCAAAAGAACACCGGGGAGCTGTTTTTT.

CDR3: CASSSYGGMEQYF. In DNA, the CDR3 is TGTGCCAGCAGCTCCTATGGGGGGATGGAGCAGTACTTC. The chain is built from TRBV11-3 and TRBJ2-7, with D possibly being TRBD2 (6 bases). Trimming stripped 4 bases from V and 7 bases from J, with 14 bases between. Germline CDR1 SGHNT, CDR2 YENEEA. CDR3 length: 13 amino acids.

The V and J genes are TRBV28 and TRBJ2-7, with 8 positions matching TRBD1. The V and J ends lost 7 bases and 6 bases, in that order; junction bases with no gene match: 20. The germline gives CDR1 MDHEN, CDR2 SYDVKM. The CDR3 is 17 amino acids. The CDR3 DNA follows: TGTGCCAGCAACCCAACCTTCGATCGGGCAGGGGGCGGCGAGCAGTACTTC. Its translation: CASNPTFDRAGGGEQYF.

This chain joins TRBV19 and TRBJ2-7; 7 bases agree with TRBD1. The CDR3 runs to 15 residues. The J segment lost 3 bases and the V segment lost 3 bases, leaving 8 bases of the junction unmatched. CDR1 and CDR2 (germline): LNHDA, SQIVND (reference sequence). The CDR3 nucleotides are TGTGCCAGTAGTATGAACAGGGGTCTATTCTACGAGCAGTACTTC. This gives the protein CASSMNRGLFYEQYF.

The gene calls are TRBV5-4 and TRBJ2-1; D might be TRBD2 (6 bases). Trimming left V 0 bases short and J 7 bases short, with 11 bases between. Germline loops: CDR1 SGHNT, CDR2 YYREEE (reference sequence). The CDR3 consists of 14 residues. This CDR3 reads CASSLAGGLNEQFF. The CDR3 DNA is TGTGCCAGCAGCTTGGCCGGGGGTTTGAATGAGCAGTTCTTC.

There are a few counts of this clone. The chain carries TRBV18 and TRBJ1-1; 8 bases are shared with TRBD1. The junction had 11 bases not matched to a gene; V was cut back by 5 bases and J by 6 bases. Germline assignment: CDR1 KGHSH and CDR2 LQKENI. The CDR3 consists of 15 residues. CDR3 amino acids: CASSSTRTGYAEAFF. Here the CDR3 DNA reads TGTGCCAGCTCATCAACCCGGACAGGGTATGCTGAAGCTTTCTTT.

The chain joins TRBV5-1 to TRBJ2-7, with 10 bases fitting TRBD1. In germline, CDR1 is SGHRS, CDR2 YFSETQ. V trimming: 4 bases; J trimming: 13 bases; junction bases outside the gene matches: 14. This CDR3 region has 14 residues. The CDR3 DNA reads TGCGCCAGCAGCCACGGGACAGGGGAAGGTGGGGACTACTTC. It codes for CASSHGTGEGGDYF.

This clone occurred once. The V gene is TRBV19, the J gene TRBJ2-2, with 7 bases that match TRBD2. Per germline, CDR1 LNHDA and CDR2 SQIVND (reference sequence). V trimming: 6 bases; J trimming: 6 bases; junction bases outside the gene matches: 4. This CDR3 spans 13 amino acids. The CDR3 is CASSWGGAGELFF. The CDR3 DNA is TGTGCCAGTAGCTGGGGGGGAGCCGGGGAGCTGTTTTTT. The full variable domain, its missing parts supplied by reference TRBV19 and TRBJ2-2, is DGGITQSPKYLFRKEGQNVTLSCEQNLNHDAMYWYRQDPGQGLRLIYYSQIVNDFQKGDIAEGYSVSREKKESFPLTVTSAQKNPTAFYLCASSWGGAGELFFGEGSRLTVL.

This clone was found once. The chain links TRBV6-6 to TRBJ1-1; 8 nucleotides match TRBD1. Germline lookup yields CDR1 MNHNY and CDR2 SVGAGI (reference sequence). Germline trimming cut 0 bases from V and 6 bases from J; bases unmatched to any gene: 3. CDR3 length: 14 residues. This CDR3 reads CASSYSTGAAEAFF. CDR3 DNA sequence: TGTGCCAGCAGTTACTCGACAGGGGCGGCTGAAGCTTTCTTT.

This chain uses TRBV3-1 (or the pseudogene TRBV3-2) with TRBJ2-7; TRBD1 is a possible D gene (5 bases). This CDR3 region has 15 residues. The germline V gene encodes CDR1 LGHDT and CDR2 YNNKEL (reference sequence). Trimming removed 5 bases at V and 2 bases at J, with 16 bases between. CDR3 sequence (DNA): TGTGCCAGCAGCGAAAAAGGGGTCGCTCCCTACGAGCAGTACTTC. It encodes CASSEKGVAPYEQYF.

The chain is built from TRBV24-1 and TRBJ2-3; D not certain. V shed 6 bases and J shed 4 bases, with 19 bases lying between them. This CDR3 has 16 amino acids. CDR1 is KGHDR and CDR2 is SFDVKD in the germline V gene. CDR3 residues: CATSSRIIPNPDTQYF. The CDR3 DNA reads TGTGCCACCAGTTCTCGTATAATTCCTAATCCAGATACGCAGTATTTT.

J is TRBJ2-2 and V is TRBV9, with D possibly TRBD2 on 6 matching bases. The CDR3 spans 16 residues. CDR1 is SGDLS and CDR2 is YYNGEE in the germline V gene. V was trimmed by 2 bases and J by 4 bases, leaving 15 bases between them. The CDR3 bases are TGTGCCAGCAGCGTGGACAACGAAGCGGGCACCGGGGAGCTGTTTTTT. Amino acids: CASSVDNEAGTGELFF.

The J gene is TRBJ2-7, the V gene TRBV19; tentative D call: TRBD1 (6 bases). This CDR3 contains 15 residues. The V end lost 6 bases, the J end lost 6 bases, and 21 bases lay between the germline ends. Per germline, CDR1 LNHDA and CDR2 SQIVND (reference sequence). The CDR3 protein is CASSPWGQDQGEQYF. The CDR3 coding sequence is TGTGCCAGTAGCCCGTGGGGGCAGGACCAGGGCGAGCAGTACTTC.